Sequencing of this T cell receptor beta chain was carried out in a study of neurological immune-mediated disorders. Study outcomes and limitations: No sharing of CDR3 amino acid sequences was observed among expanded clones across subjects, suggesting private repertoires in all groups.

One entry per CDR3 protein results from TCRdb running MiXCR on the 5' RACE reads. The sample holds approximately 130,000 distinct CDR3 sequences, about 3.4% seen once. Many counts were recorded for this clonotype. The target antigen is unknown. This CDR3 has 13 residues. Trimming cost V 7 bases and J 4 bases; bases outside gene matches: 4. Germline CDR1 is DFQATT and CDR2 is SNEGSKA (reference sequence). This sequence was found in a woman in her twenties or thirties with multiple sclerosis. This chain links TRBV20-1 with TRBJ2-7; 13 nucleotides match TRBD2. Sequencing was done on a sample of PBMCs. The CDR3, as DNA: TGCAGTGGGACTAGCGGGAGCATATACGAGCAGTACTTC. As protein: CSGTSGSIYEQYF.